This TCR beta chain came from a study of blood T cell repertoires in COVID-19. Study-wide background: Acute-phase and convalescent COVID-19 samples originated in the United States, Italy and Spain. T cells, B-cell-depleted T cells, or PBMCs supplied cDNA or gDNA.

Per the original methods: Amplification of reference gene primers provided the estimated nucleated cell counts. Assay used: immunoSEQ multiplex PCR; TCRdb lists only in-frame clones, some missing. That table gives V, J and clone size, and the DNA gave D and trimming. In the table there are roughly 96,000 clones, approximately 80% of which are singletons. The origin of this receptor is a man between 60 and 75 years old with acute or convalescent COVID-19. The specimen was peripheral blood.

Written as DNA, the CDR3 is TGTGCCAGTTCAGGGGCCCAAGGGAACACTGAAGCTTTCTTT. Amino acids: CASSGAQGNTEAFF. The chain carries TRBV18 and TRBJ1-1; perhaps TRBD1 as D (6 bases). The CDR3 loop spans 14 amino acids. The V end was cut by 9 bases, the J end by 1 base, with 15 bases between. The V gene's germline CDR1 is KGHSH and CDR2 LQKENI.